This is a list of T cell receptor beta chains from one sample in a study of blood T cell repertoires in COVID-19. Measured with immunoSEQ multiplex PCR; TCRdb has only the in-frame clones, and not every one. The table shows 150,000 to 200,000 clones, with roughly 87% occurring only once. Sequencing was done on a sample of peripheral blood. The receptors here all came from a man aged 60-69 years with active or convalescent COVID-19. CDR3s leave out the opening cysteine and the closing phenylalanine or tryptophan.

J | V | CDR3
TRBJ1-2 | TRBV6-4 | ASSEEQGYGYT
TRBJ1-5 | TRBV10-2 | ASGTGRENQPQH
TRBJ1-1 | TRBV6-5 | ASRNWVDRGTEAF
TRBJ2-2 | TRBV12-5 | ASGLVLTGELF
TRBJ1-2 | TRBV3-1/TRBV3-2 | ASSQVNRGGGYT
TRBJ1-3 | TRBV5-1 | ASSGQGNTIY
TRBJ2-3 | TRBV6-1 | ASSEALGGDTQY
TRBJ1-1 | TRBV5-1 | ASSFGGGTEAF
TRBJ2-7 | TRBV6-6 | ASSTTSGGAYEQY
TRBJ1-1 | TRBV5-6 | ASSLRTGASMNTEAF
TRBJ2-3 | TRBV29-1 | SVYRADTQY
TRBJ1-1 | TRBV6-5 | ASSYYDSMNTEAF
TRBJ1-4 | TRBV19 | ASSALGTGEDEKLF
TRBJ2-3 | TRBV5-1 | ASSLQTSGGAQY
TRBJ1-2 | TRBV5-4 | ASSSGANYGYT
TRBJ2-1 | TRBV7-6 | ASSSTSGGYNEQF
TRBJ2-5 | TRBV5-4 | ASSFRAGSYQETQY
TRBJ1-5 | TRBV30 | AAGLAGNQPQH
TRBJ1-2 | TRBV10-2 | ASSGQRLYGYT
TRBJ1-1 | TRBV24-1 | ATSGPDRAEAF
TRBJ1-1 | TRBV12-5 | ASGPRDRGLVFNTEAF
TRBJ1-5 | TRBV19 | ASSTNRVSNQPQH
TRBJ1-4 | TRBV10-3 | AISEGQAGNEKLF
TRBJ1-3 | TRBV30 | AWSDDSQNTIY
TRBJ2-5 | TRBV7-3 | ASSLTGTYQETQY
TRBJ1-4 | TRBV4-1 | ASSQPDRDDEKLF
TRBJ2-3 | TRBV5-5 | ASSSRQGEGADTQY
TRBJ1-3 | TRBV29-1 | SVGETGPPSSGNTIY
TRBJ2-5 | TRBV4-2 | ASSQERASGGAIPRETQY
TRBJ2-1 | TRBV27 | ASSLGGANNEQF
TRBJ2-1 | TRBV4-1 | ASSTRLAGGYNEQF
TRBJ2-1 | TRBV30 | AWSVQGPGVNEQF
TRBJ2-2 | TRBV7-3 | ASSLLSGGSAGELF
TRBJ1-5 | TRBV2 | ASRLLSNQPQH
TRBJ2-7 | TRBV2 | ASRRQGAYEQY
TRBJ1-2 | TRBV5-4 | ASSPDSNYGYT
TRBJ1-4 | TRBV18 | ASSPVQRVSEKLF
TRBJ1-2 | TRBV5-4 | ASSFDRVYGYT
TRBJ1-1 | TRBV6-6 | ASSYTGEGTEAF
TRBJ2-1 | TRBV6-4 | ASSDSERLSSYNEQF
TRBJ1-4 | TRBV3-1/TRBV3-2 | ASRDRNNEKLF
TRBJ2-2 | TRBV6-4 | ASSDSPGETGELF
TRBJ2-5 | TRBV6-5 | ASLHPGVETQY
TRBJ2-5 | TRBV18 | ASSSTGTGETQY
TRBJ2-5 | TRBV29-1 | SVEVDRGQRTQY
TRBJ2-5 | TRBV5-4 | ASSSPSGGTQETQY
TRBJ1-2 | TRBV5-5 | ASSLFFWGQPVAGYT
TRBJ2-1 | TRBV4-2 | ASSLRQGDSNEQF
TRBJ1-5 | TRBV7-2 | ASSSFPGQGNQPQH
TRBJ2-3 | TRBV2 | ASSEVASSFEY
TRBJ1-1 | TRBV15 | ATSRSTGWNTEAF